The rows below give T cell receptor beta chains drawn from one sample of a study of neurological immune-mediated disorders. Each CDR3 protein is one row after TCRdb ran MiXCR on the 5' RACE reads. The table includes nearly 60,000 distinct CDR3 sequences, roughly 3.5% detected once. The specimen was PBMCs. The receptor source for this set is a woman aged 55-70 years with multiple sclerosis. Each CDR3 is given with its conserved first and last residue. The D gene is left open where the match is weak. Rows may omit the clone size; those that give it use once, few, many or a size class.

v_gene	j_gene	abundance	d_gene	CDR3aa	CDR3nt
TRBV11-2	TRBJ2-1	many	-	CASSFAGYWDNEQFF	TGTGCCAGCAGCTTTGCGGGATATTGGGACAATGAGCAGTTCTTC
TRBV5-6	TRBJ2-7	many	-	CASSSGRGSGDEQYF	TGTGCCAGCAGTTCCGGCAGGGGAAGCGGCGACGAGCAGTACTTC
TRBV12-3/TRBV12-4	TRBJ2-1	many	TRBD2	CASTLRAGLAGESSYNEQFF	TGTGCCAGCACCCTACGGGCGGGACTAGCGGGAGAGAGCTCCTACAATGAGCAGTTCTTC
TRBV12-3/TRBV12-4	TRBJ1-5	many	TRBD1	CASSVRTGGQPQHF	TGTGCCAGCAGTGTTAGGACAGGGGGTCAGCCCCAGCATTTT
TRBV5-1	TRBJ2-7	many	-	CASSLARGTYEQYF	TGCGCCAGCAGCTTGGCACGGGGAACCTACGAGCAGTACTTC
TRBV28	TRBJ2-5	many	TRBD2	CASSPSGASQETQYF	TGTGCCAGCAGCCCGAGCGGGGCTAGCCAAGAGACCCAGTACTTC
TRBV10-3	TRBJ1-1	many	-	CAISESRSNTEAFF	TGTGCCATCAGTGAGTCGCGAAGTAACACTGAAGCTTTCTTT
TRBV6-6	TRBJ2-7	many	-	CASADKSVTYEQYF	TGTGCCAGCGCCGACAAAAGCGTAACCTACGAGCAGTACTTC
TRBV7-8	TRBJ2-5	many	-	CASSLLVVLGDGSPKTQYF	TGTGCCAGCAGCTTACTTGTAGTGTTAGGGGACGGCTCCCCAAAGACCCAGTACTTC
TRBV20-1	TRBJ2-5	many	TRBD2	CSAKASGGDMAGETQYF	TGCAGTGCTAAAGCTAGCGGGGGGGATATGGCAGGGGAGACCCAGTACTTC
TRBV5-1	TRBJ2-3	many	-	CASSYPPKPPSDTQYF	TGCGCCAGCAGCTACCCCCCCAAACCCCCTTCAGATACGCAGTATTTT
TRBV12-3/TRBV12-4	TRBJ2-5	many	-	CASSLTGSQGETQYF	TGTGCCAGCAGTCTCACAGGTTCTCAGGGAGAGACCCAGTACTTC
TRBV20-1	TRBJ2-1	many	TRBD2	CSASLYGTSGRNEQFF	TGCAGTGCTAGTCTCTACGGGACTAGCGGGAGGAATGAGCAGTTCTTC
TRBV2	TRBJ2-5	many	-	CASSVLGVETQYF	TGTGCCAGCAGTGTTCTCGGAGTTGAGACCCAGTACTTC
TRBV20-1	TRBJ2-7	many	TRBD1	CSVKTGGDSYEQYF	TGCAGTGTCAAAACAGGGGGCGATTCCTACGAGCAGTACTTC
TRBV28	TRBJ2-7	-	-	CASSLWKGVEKYF	TGTGCCAGCAGTTTATGGAAAGGGGTCGAGAAGTACTTC
TRBV9	TRBJ2-1	many	-	CASSAGPGEQFF	TGTGCCAGCAGTGCCGGTCCGGGTGAGCAGTTCTTC
TRBV7-9	TRBJ2-4	-	-	CASSSYRPLAKNIQYF	TGTGCCAGCAGCTCGTACCGACCCCTAGCCAAAAACATTCAGTACTTC
TRBV20-1	TRBJ2-7	many	-	CSASDRRHSYEQYF	TGCAGTGCTAGCGACAGGCGACACTCCTACGAGCAGTACTTC
TRBV5-1	TRBJ1-6	many	-	CASSLGGIGSPLHF	TGCGCCAGCAGCTTGGGGGGAATTGGTTCACCCCTCCACTTT
TRBV5-5	TRBJ2-7	many	TRBD1	CASNRQGTYEQYF	TGTGCCAGCAATCGACAGGGAACCTACGAGCAGTACTTC
TRBV9	TRBJ2-7	many	-	CASSVGTIDEQYF	TGTGCCAGCAGCGTAGGGACCATTGACGAGCAGTACTTC
TRBV28	TRBJ1-2	many	-	CASSSPSRTEIYGYTF	TGTGCCAGCAGTTCCCCGTCCCGGACAGAAATATATGGCTACACCTTC
TRBV11-2	TRBJ2-2	many	-	CASSTGASSNTGELFF	TGTGCCAGCAGTACTGGGGCCTCCTCGAACACCGGGGAGCTGTTTTTT
TRBV25-1	TRBJ2-7	many	TRBD2	CASSVTSGRFSEQYF	TGTGCCAGCAGTGTGACTAGCGGGAGGTTCTCCGAGCAGTACTTC
TRBV9	TRBJ2-7	many	TRBD1	CASSAGTELSGQYF	TGTGCCAGCAGCGCCGGGACAGAATTATCCGGGCAGTACTTC
TRBV6-2/TRBV6-3	TRBJ2-3	many	TRBD2	CAGSAAGGHDTQYF	TGTGCCGGGAGTGCAGCGGGGGGGCACGATACGCAGTATTTT
TRBV10-3	TRBJ1-2	many	-	CAISELNYGYTF	TGTGCCATCAGCGAGTTAAACTATGGCTACACCTTC
TRBV5-1	TRBJ2-5	many	TRBD2	CASSLLAGVQETQYF	TGCGCCAGCAGCCTACTAGCGGGGGTCCAAGAGACCCAGTACTTC